Presented here are 30 T cell receptor beta chains from one specimen sequenced in a study of T cells in narcolepsy. Clones were sequenced by immunoSEQ multiplex PCR, and TCRdb holds only the in-frame ones, with some missing. The repertoire has about 17,000 clones, 80% to 90% of them found once; the top ten carry 0.7% to 0.85%. The source material was memory (CD45RA-) CD4+ T cells from blood. The receptors stem from a human donor in good health.

J is TRBJ2-5 and V is TRBV2; TRBD1 matches 10 bases. The CDR3 covers 17 residues. Per germline, CDR1 SNHLY and CDR2 FYNNEI. V lost 3 bases, J lost 1 base, and 8 bases stayed unmatched. In DNA, the CDR3 is TGTGCCAGCAGTGATCCCTCGAGGACAGGGGGCCAAGAGACCCAGTACTTC. Translation: CASSDPSRTGGQETQYF.

J is TRBJ1-6 and V is TRBV21-1. TRBV21-1 is assigned pseudogene status. The CDR3 contains 21 residues. Here the CDR3 reads CASSFRGGMGPPGHLNSPLHF. The DNA of the CDR3 is TGTGCCAGCAGCTTCCGGGGGGGGATGGGACCTCCGGGACATCTTAATTCACCCCTCCACTTT.

This clone is a singleton in its sample. The CDR3 DNA sequence: TGTGCCAGCAGCGCCGGTCACAGGGGCATCAATGAAAAACTGTTTTTT. Its protein is CASSAGHRGINEKLFF. The V and J genes are TRBV5-4 and TRBJ1-4; 7 nucleotides align to TRBD1. Losses at the gene ends were 4 bases for V and 5 bases for J; bases not matched to a gene: 11. Looked up from germline, CDR1 is SGHNT and CDR2 is YYREEE (reference sequence). The CDR3 sequence is 16 residues long.

The chain is built from TRBV28 and TRBJ1-2; 8 bases map to TRBD1. J was trimmed by 5 bases and V by 6 bases; bases with no gene match: 5. Per the germline V gene, CDR1 is MDHEN and CDR2 is SYDVKM. The length of the CDR3 is 13 residues. The CDR3 nucleotides read TGTGCCAGCAGGTTACAGGGGGGGTATGGCTACACCTTC. This encodes CASRLQGGYGYTF.

CDR3 loop: CASSRDPLDIQYF. DNA for the CDR3: TGTGCCAGCAGCCGGGACCCCCTAGACATTCAGTACTTC. The V and J genes are TRBV6-6 and TRBJ2-4; D assignment may be TRBD1 or TRBD2 (5 bases each). This CDR3 is built from 13 residues. V lost 6 bases and J lost 8, with 14 bases in between. Germline loops: CDR1 MNHNY, CDR2 SVGAGI (reference sequence).

The V and J genes are TRBV28 and TRBJ2-7; 7 nucleotides line up with TRBD2. The CDR3 extends over 12 amino acids. With 5 bases clipped from V and 3 bases from J, the junction kept 1 base outside the gene matches. Germline V CDR1 and CDR2: MDHEN, SYDVKM. CDR3 DNA: TGTGCCAGCAGTCAGCGGGACTACGAGCAGTACTTC. It yields the protein CASSQRDYEQYF.

The chain uses TRBV5-6 and TRBJ2-5, with 12 nucleotides matching TRBD2. The V and J ends lost 2 bases and 2 bases, in that order; junction bases with no gene match: 7. Looked up from germline, CDR1 is SGHDT and CDR2 is YYEEEE. The CDR3 runs to 17 residues. CDR3 residues: CASSFGSSGRGQETQYF. The CDR3 DNA follows: TGTGCCAGCAGCTTCGGTTCTAGCGGGAGGGGGCAAGAGACCCAGTACTTC.

This chain joins TRBV21-1 and TRBJ1-6. TRBV21-1 is labeled a pseudogene. The length of the CDR3 is 11 residues. This chain's CDR3 is CAIAENSPLHF. Here the CDR3 DNA reads TGTGCCATCGCGGAGAATTCACCCCTCCACTTT.

The chain carries TRBV9 and TRBJ1-2; 8 bases are shared with TRBD1. Trimming cost V 0 bases and J 7 bases; bases outside gene matches: 8. This CDR3 spans 15 amino acids. Germline V CDR1 and CDR2: SGDLS, YYNGEE. In DNA, the CDR3 is TGTGCCAGCAGCGTAGATGTACAGGGGGTGACTGGCTACACCTTC. Protein sequence: CASSVDVQGVTGYTF.

The gene calls are TRBV5-5 and TRBJ2-6; unclear D gene. Trimming removed 5 bases at V and 4 bases at J, with 13 bases between. The germline CDR1 and CDR2 sequences are SGHKS and YYEKEE (reference sequence). The CDR3 sequence is 15 residues long. The CDR3 is CASRPPSSGANVLTF. The CDR3 nucleotides read TGTGCCAGCAGGCCCCCCTCCTCCGGGGCCAACGTCCTGACTTTC. Based on the CDR3 plus reference TRBV5-5 and TRBJ2-6, the full variable domain is DAGVTQSPTHLIKTRGQQVTLRCSPISGHKSVSWYQQVLGQGPQFIFQYYEKEERGRGNFPDRFSARQFPNYSSELNVNALLLGDSALYLCASRPPSSGANVLTFGAGSRLTVL.

This clone was recorded once. This chain links TRBV18 with TRBJ1-2; D gene unclear. The germline V gene has CDR1 KGHSH and CDR2 LQKENI. Trimming pared 2 bases from V and 3 bases from J, leaving 7 bases between. This CDR3 is 13 amino acids long. The CDR3: CASSPFSDYGYTF. The CDR3 DNA sequence: TGTGCCAGCTCACCATTCTCTGACTATGGCTACACCTTC.

This chain links TRBV18 with TRBJ2-7, with 8 bases matching TRBD2. The CDR3 sequence is 14 residues long. The trim removed 3 bases at V and 7 bases at J, leaving 8 bases unmatched. From germline, CDR1 is KGHSH and CDR2 LQKENI. CDR3 residues: CASSPTGLAGEQYF. The CDR3 region has the DNA TGTGCCAGCTCACCGACTGGACTAGCTGGAGAGCAGTACTTC.

The V gene is TRBV7-2, the J gene TRBJ1-1; D is undetermined. With 2 bases removed from V and 0 bases from J, the gap between germline ends came to 13 bases. CDR3 length equals 16 residues. Germline CDR1 and CDR2: SGHTA and FQGNSA. The CDR3: CASSLNGGSMNTEAFF. For the CDR3, the DNA is TGTGCCAGCAGCTTAAACGGAGGCTCCATGAACACTGAAGCTTTCTTT.

The V gene is TRBV19, the J gene TRBJ2-2; maybe TRBD2 (5 bases). Between the trimmed V and J ends, which lost 2 bases and 5 bases, there was a span of 6 bases. This CDR3 spans 13 amino acids. Germline CDR1 and CDR2: LNHDA and SQIVND (reference sequence). The CDR3 loop reads CASSIRGTGELFF. As DNA, the CDR3 is TGTGCCAGTAGTATACGAGGGACCGGGGAGCTGTTTTTT. Drawing the rest from reference TRBV19 and TRBJ2-2, the complete variable domain is DGGITQSPKYLFRKEGQNVTLSCEQNLNHDAMYWYRQDPGQGLRLIYYSQIVNDFQKGDIAEGYSVSREKKESFPLTVTSAQKNPTAFYLCASSIRGTGELFFGEGSRLTVL.

This clone appeared once. J is TRBJ2-5 and V is TRBV6-1; D gene uncertain. The ends were cut back, 4 bases at V and 1 base at J, with 10 bases in the middle. Germline V gene data show CDR1 as MNHNS and CDR2 as SASEGT. The CDR3 loop spans 14 amino acids. CDR3 nucleotide sequence: TGTGCCAGCAGTGTATCACGGACCCAAGAGACCCAGTACTTC. It specifies CASSVSRTQETQYF.

V is TRBV5-6 and J is TRBJ2-7; no firm D call. The CDR3 is made up of 11 amino acids. The germline V and J ends were trimmed by 0 bases and 6 bases, with 4 bases remaining between them. Germline V gives CDR1 SGHDT, CDR2 YYEEEE. Here the CDR3 reads CASSLAGEQYF. CDR3 sequence (DNA): TGTGCCAGCAGCTTGGCCGGCGAGCAGTACTTC. The variable domain in full, with the rest retrieved from reference TRBV5-6 and TRBJ2-7, is DAGVTQSPTHLIKTRGQQVTLRCSPKSGHDTVSWYQQALGQGPQFIFQYYEEEERQRGNFPDRFSGHQFPNYSSELNVNALLLGDSALYLCASSLAGEQYFGPGTRLTVT.

Points on this clone: The sample has other DNA sequences that encode this CDR3 too. The genes are TRBV7-9 and TRBJ1-5; D might be TRBD1 (6 bases). Trimming removed 3 bases at V and 7 bases at J, with 7 bases between. This CDR3 spans 12 amino acids. Germline assignment: CDR1 SEHNR and CDR2 FQNEAQ (reference sequence). CDR3 region: CASSLRGQPQHF. CDR3 nucleotides: TGTGCCAGCAGCTTGAGGGGGCAGCCCCAGCATTTT.

The chain couples TRBV7-2 to TRBJ2-2; 8 bases match TRBD2. This CDR3 spans 16 amino acids. Germline trimming cut 5 bases from V and 4 bases from J; bases unmatched to any gene: 9. Germline V gene lookup returns CDR1 SGHTA and CDR2 FQGNSA. The CDR3 region is CASSLRSGRATGELFF. In nucleotides, the CDR3 is TGTGCCAGCAGCCTACGGAGCGGGAGAGCCACCGGGGAGCTGTTTTTT.

This chain uses TRBV6-1 with TRBJ2-5; TRBD2 agrees at 9 bases. From germline, CDR1 is MNHNS and CDR2 SASEGT. The CDR3 spans 16 residues. Unmatched junction bases numbered 15, after V lost 3 bases and J lost 10 bases. This CDR3 is CASSESSGRVRGSQYF. CDR3 DNA sequence: TGTGCCAGCAGTGAGAGTAGCGGGAGAGTTCGTGGGAGCCAGTACTTC.

The chain couples TRBV6-6 to TRBJ2-1; D not resolved. V was clipped by 7 bases and J by 8 bases, with 15 bases between them. The CDR3 is made up of 13 amino acids. Germline V CDR1 and CDR2: MNHNY, SVGAGI (reference sequence). The CDR3 protein is CASIRPGGDEQFF. The CDR3 bases are TGTGCCAGCATACGTCCGGGCGGAGATGAGCAGTTCTTC.

This chain joins TRBV14 and TRBJ2-2, with D unresolved. This CDR3 region has 13 residues. Germline lookup yields CDR1 SGHDN and CDR2 FVKESK. The V end lost 4 bases, the J end lost 3 bases, and 6 bases lay between the germline ends. The CDR3 DNA sequence: TGTGCCAGCAGCCTTGGGTACACCGGGGAGCTGTTTTTT. The encoded protein is CASSLGYTGELFF. The whole variable domain, filled in from reference TRBV14 and TRBJ2-2, reads EAGVTQFPSHSVIEKGQTVTLRCDPISGHDNLYWYRRVMGKEIKFLLHFVKESKQDESGMPNNRFLAERTGGTYSTLKVQPAELEDSGVYFCASSLGYTGELFFGEGSRLTVL.

Only one count was recorded for this clone. The V and J genes are TRBV7-2 and TRBJ2-3, with TRBD1 matching 7 bases. From germline, CDR1 is SGHTA and CDR2 FQGNSA. J was trimmed by 0 bases and V by 5 bases; bases with no gene match: 5. The length of the CDR3 is 15 residues. CDR3 sequence reads: CASSIWDSSTDTQYF. DNA for the CDR3: TGTGCCAGCAGCATCTGGGACAGCAGCACAGATACGCAGTATTTT.

This chain links TRBV7-9 with TRBJ2-7; 12 bases match TRBD1. Germline V gene sequence: CDR1 SEHNR, CDR2 FQNEAQ (reference sequence). V lost 5 bases and J lost 6; bases outside the gene matches: 14. The CDR3 runs 17 residues. CDR3 nucleotide sequence: TGTGCCAGCAGCACCCGGGACAGGGGGCGCAAATTTTCCGAGCAGTACTTC. Translating it yields CASSTRDRGRKFSEQYF.

V usage is TRBV19 and J usage is TRBJ1-5; D is unclear. Germline V CDR1 and CDR2: LNHDA, SQIVND (reference sequence). The CDR3 has 15 amino acids. Trimming removed 7 bases from V and 0 bases from J, with 13 bases in between. In DNA, the CDR3 is TGTGCCAGTAATCCGACGGGGTATAGCAATCAGCCCCAGCATTTT. Its translation: CASNPTGYSNQPQHF.

CDR3 amino acids: CSVQRDGGQETQYF. The CDR3 DNA reads as TGCAGCGTTCAACGGGACGGGGGGCAAGAGACCCAGTACTTC. This chain connects TRBV29-1 to TRBJ2-5; 7 bases fit TRBD2. J lost 2 bases, V lost 5 bases, and 8 bases had no gene match. The CDR3 consists of 14 residues. Germline values: CDR1 SQVTM, CDR2 ANQGSEA.

V usage is TRBV15 and J usage is TRBJ1-4; D is ambiguous. V gave up 5 bases and J gave up 7 bases, with 11 bases separating them. The germline V gene has CDR1 LNHNV and CDR2 YYDKDF (reference sequence). This CDR3 spans 13 amino acids. CDR3 residues: CATSREGFEKLFF. The CDR3 nucleotides read TGTGCCACCAGCCGGGAAGGTTTTGAAAAACTGTTTTTT.

The genes are TRBV6-5 and TRBJ1-4; no reliable D call. CDR3 length: 13 residues. Germline V gene sequence: CDR1 MNHEY, CDR2 SVGAGI. Deletions cut 8 bases from V and 8 bases from J, with 15 bases between. The DNA for the CDR3 is TGTGCCAGCCACGGACGGCGCGGGGAAAAACTGTTTTTT. Translation gives CASHGRRGEKLFF.

J is TRBJ2-7 and V is TRBV7-2; 7 bases map to TRBD2. J was trimmed by 0 bases and V by 6 bases; bases with no gene match: 5. Germline V gene sequence: CDR1 SGHTA, CDR2 FQGNSA. This CDR3 contains 14 residues. This chain's CDR3 is CASRPAGSSYEQYF. For the CDR3, the DNA is TGTGCCAGCAGACCAGCGGGGAGCTCCTACGAGCAGTACTTC.

This rearrangement joins TRBV6-6 to TRBJ2-1; D is perhaps TRBD1 or TRBD2 (7 bases each). The V and J ends lost 6 bases and 1 base respectively, with 16 bases between them. CDR3 length: 16 residues. Germline CDR1 and CDR2: MNHNY and SVGAGI (reference sequence). Here the CDR3 DNA reads TGTGCCAGCAGGCGAACAGGGGAGGGATCCTACAATGAGCAGTTCTTC. It is translated as CASRRTGEGSYNEQFF.

This clone was seen only once. The rearrangement links TRBV19 to TRBJ1-3; 9 bases fit TRBD1. Germline CDR1 LNHDA, CDR2 SQIVND (reference sequence). The CDR3 runs to 18 residues. With V trimmed by 5 bases and J by 1 base, 12 bases remained unmatched. DNA for the CDR3: TGTGCCAGTAGTTCGGGACAGGGCTTTATGGCGTCTGGAAACACCATATATTTT. As protein: CASSSGQGFMASGNTIYF.